This TCR beta chain comes out of a study of blood T cell repertoires in COVID-19. Overall study context: PBMCs, B-cell-depleted T cells, or T cells were the source of the cDNA or gDNA that made up the material.

Germline CDR1 is SGHRS and CDR2 is YFSETQ. V lost 2 bases and J lost 2, with 21 bases in between. This CDR3 contains 18 residues. Clones were sequenced by immunoSEQ multiplex PCR, and TCRdb holds only the in-frame ones, with some missing. The sample carries about 73,000 clones, about 88% recorded once. This clone was picked up one time. This receptor was taken from a man at least 80 years old with acute or convalescent COVID-19. This chain joins TRBV5-1 and TRBJ2-3; a possible D gene is TRBD2 (7 bases). Sequencing was carried out using peripheral blood. The CDR3 DNA reads as TGCGCCAGCAGCTTTCGGGGACAAGGGAGGGGGTACACAGATACGCAGTATTTT. Translating gives CASSFRGQGRGYTDTQYF.